One and the same sample provided the 21 T cell receptor beta chains below, sequenced in a study of cytomegalovirus exposure and HLA in healthy donors. The table came from immunoSEQ multiplex PCR; TCRdb's copy has only in-frame clones and leaves some out. Among 45,000 to 65,000 clones listed, around 90% were seen once. Sequences were obtained from PBMCs. Every receptor here comes from a young woman in good health and CMV-seropositive.

The chain carries TRBV15 and TRBJ2-7, with D tentatively TRBD2 (6 bases). The length of the CDR3 is 13 residues. The V end lost 0 bases, the J end lost 6 bases, and 9 bases lay between the germline ends. Germline V lookup: CDR1 LNHNV, CDR2 YYDKDF (reference sequence). CDR3 loop: CATSRDFGGEQYF. The CDR3 DNA follows: TGTGCCACCAGCAGAGATTTCGGGGGCGAGCAGTACTTC.

The V and J genes are TRBV10-3 and TRBJ1-3; no firm D call. Germline-derived CDR1 and CDR2 are ENHRY and SYGVKD. Trimming took off 8 bases at V and 6 bases at J, with 17 bases between the two ends. The CDR3 has 14 amino acids. CDR3 coding DNA: TGTGCCATCCCTCCGCGGCACCGTTCAAACACCATATATTTT. It is translated as CAIPPRHRSNTIYF.

This clone was recorded only once. The chain links TRBV19 to TRBJ2-2; a possible D gene is TRBD1 (5 bases). Germline values: CDR1 LNHDA, CDR2 SQIVND (reference sequence). There are 13 residues in the CDR3. With 10 bases removed from V and 0 bases from J, the gap between germline ends came to 9 bases. CDR3 sequence: CATADTNTGELFF. Here the CDR3 DNA reads TGTGCCACCGCGGACACGAACACCGGGGAGCTGTTTTTT.

The chain carries TRBV4-3 and TRBJ2-2; TRBD2 matches 7 bases. Trimming cost V 7 bases and J 6 bases; bases outside gene matches: 14. The CDR3 runs 16 residues. CDR1 is LGHNA and CDR2 is YSLEER in the germline V gene. CDR3 sequence: CASTPKRGGGSGELFF. Here the CDR3 DNA reads TGCGCCAGCACGCCGAAGCGGGGAGGCGGTTCCGGGGAGCTGTTTTTT.

This clone was picked up one time. The V call is TRBV29-1, the J call TRBJ2-6; possibly TRBD1 for D (6 bases). This CDR3 region has 15 residues. V was shortened by 3 bases and J by 0 bases, with 9 bases between the two germline ends. Germline values: CDR1 SQVTM, CDR2 ANQGSEA. The CDR3 reads CSVDQGSSGANVLTF. The CDR3 DNA follows: TGCAGCGTTGATCAGGGGAGCTCTGGGGCCAACGTCCTGACTTTC. Combining the CDR3 with reference TRBV29-1 and TRBJ2-6 gives the whole variable domain SAVISQKPSRDICQRGTSLTIQCQVDSQVTMMFWYRQQPGQSLTLIATANQGSEATYESGFVIDKFPISRPNLTFSTLTVSNMSPEDSSIYLCSVDQGSSGANVLTFGAGSRLTVL.

The chain has TRBV18 and TRBJ1-3, with 12 bases matching TRBD1. Trimming cost V 3 bases and J 1 base; bases outside gene matches: 4. The CDR3 totals 17 residues. Per germline, CDR1 KGHSH and CDR2 LQKENI. CDR3 loop: CASSPGTGGASGNTIYF. The DNA for the CDR3 is TGTGCCAGCTCACCCGGGACAGGGGGCGCGTCTGGAAACACCATATATTTT.

The chain is built from TRBV5-6 and TRBJ2-7; no clear D. The germline V gene encodes CDR1 SGHDT and CDR2 YYEEEE. V was trimmed by 7 bases and J by 0 bases, leaving 8 bases between them. The CDR3 is made up of 12 amino acids. The CDR3 sequence: CASEPSSYEQYF. Written as DNA, the CDR3 is TGTGCCAGCGAGCCTAGCTCCTACGAGCAGTACTTC.

The rearrangement joins TRBV5-1 to TRBJ1-2; D possibly corresponds to TRBD1 (5 bases). The germline V and J ends were trimmed by 6 bases and 1 base, with 16 bases remaining between them. The CDR3 runs 15 residues. The germline gives CDR1 SGHRS, CDR2 YFSETQ. This CDR3 reads CASKARPDSNYGYTF. CDR3 DNA sequence: TGCGCCAGCAAAGCCCGGCCCGACAGTAACTATGGCTACACCTTC.

The chain uses TRBV28 and TRBJ1-3; D gene unclear. Germline V gene sequence: CDR1 MDHEN, CDR2 SYDVKM. The CDR3 loop spans 14 amino acids. The V end lost 8 bases, the J end lost 0 bases, and 11 bases lay between the germline ends. This chain's CDR3 is CASEQSGSGNTIYF. CDR3 bases: TGTGCCAGCGAACAGAGCGGCTCTGGAAACACCATATATTTT. Full variable domain (missing parts from reference TRBV28 and TRBJ1-3): DVKVTQSSRYLVKRTGEKVFLECVQDMDHENMFWYRQDPGLGLRLIYFSYDVKMKEKGDIPEGYSVSREKKERFSLILESASTNQTSMYLCASEQSGSGNTIYFGEGSWLTVV.

This chain uses TRBV5-1 with TRBJ2-1, with TRBD1 matching 7 bases. Germline assignment: CDR1 SGHRS and CDR2 YFSETQ. V shed 0 bases, J shed 5 bases, and the junction held 8 bases outside the gene matches. The CDR3 is made up of 16 amino acids. CDR3: CASSLGSGGKDNEQFF. For the CDR3, the DNA is TGCGCCAGCAGCTTGGGTTCAGGGGGAAAGGACAATGAGCAGTTCTTC.

This clone was counted between two and nine times. The chain links TRBV30 to TRBJ2-6, with TRBD1 identical over 10 bases. This CDR3 spans 14 amino acids. The germline CDR1 and CDR2 sequences are GTSNPN and SVGIG (reference sequence). V trimming: 8 bases; J trimming: 2 bases; junction bases outside the gene matches: 3. This chain's CDR3 is CARQGAAGANVLTF. The CDR3 DNA is TGTGCCAGACAGGGGGCGGCTGGGGCCAACGTCCTGACTTTC.

The chain uses TRBV7-2 and TRBJ1-1; D perhaps matches TRBD1 (5 bases). Germline CDR1 is SGHTA and CDR2 is FQGNSA. V was shortened by 3 bases and J by 4 bases, with 6 bases between the two germline ends. This CDR3 region has 12 residues. The CDR3 sequence is CASSLGLTEAFF. CDR3 sequence (DNA): TGTGCCAGCAGCTTGGGGCTCACTGAAGCTTTCTTT.

The J gene is TRBJ2-2, the V gene TRBV28, with D possibly matching TRBD1 (5 bases). Germline lookup yields CDR1 MDHEN and CDR2 SYDVKM. This CDR3 has 14 amino acids. Trimming removed 6 bases at V and 1 base at J, with 9 bases between. The CDR3 DNA reads as TGTGCCAGCAGCAGGGCGCAGAACACCGGGGAGCTGTTTTTT. Translating gives CASSRAQNTGELFF.

The chain joins TRBV7-9 to TRBJ1-1, with TRBD1 matching 8 bases. The germline V gene encodes CDR1 SEHNR and CDR2 FQNEAQ (reference sequence). The length of the CDR3 is 14 residues. V shed 6 bases and J 0 bases; nucleotides not matched to a gene: 3. DNA for the CDR3: TGTGCCAGCAGTCCGGGACAGGTGAACACTGAAGCTTTCTTT. Translating it yields CASSPGQVNTEAFF.

The chain has TRBV19 and TRBJ2-3, with D possibly being TRBD1 (6 bases). The CDR3 covers 14 residues. Between the trimmed V and J ends, which lost 7 bases and 1 base, there was a span of 12 bases. Germline V lookup: CDR1 LNHDA, CDR2 SQIVND (reference sequence). CDR3 residues: CASTRTAGTDTQYF. The CDR3 nucleotides read TGTGCCAGTACCCGGACAGCCGGCACAGATACGCAGTATTTT.

The chain has TRBV6-5 and TRBJ1-2, with D maybe TRBD1 (6 bases). The CDR3 sequence is 15 residues long. Germline V gives CDR1 MNHEY, CDR2 SVGAGI. Trimming cost V 6 bases and J 3 bases, with 17 bases left between them. The CDR3 sequence is CASSSQGRGDYGYTF. The DNA of the CDR3 is TGTGCCAGCAGCTCACAGGGACGAGGGGACTATGGCTACACCTTC.

The chain couples TRBV25-1 to TRBJ2-7, with TRBD2 as a possible D gene (5 bases). Trimming stripped 5 bases from V and 5 bases from J, with 22 bases between. This CDR3 is built from 16 residues. Looked up from germline, CDR1 is MGHDK and CDR2 is SYGVNS. The CDR3 nucleotides are TGTGCCAGCAGTTCTCACCCCCATTCTTCCGGGGACGAGCAGTACTTC. Its translation: CASSSHPHSSGDEQYF.

This chain joins TRBV7-2 and TRBJ1-4, with D possibly TRBD1 on 6 matching bases. V was pared by 4 bases and J by 1 base, with 13 bases between. The CDR3 extends over 16 amino acids. Germline CDR1 is SGHTA and CDR2 is FQGNSA. CDR3 region: CASSSATGRTNEKLFF. The CDR3 region has the DNA TGTGCCAGCAGCTCAGCCACAGGGAGAACTAATGAAAAACTGTTTTTT.

The chain joins TRBV2 to TRBJ1-5; TRBD1 aligns across 8 bases. The V and J ends lost 3 bases and 6 bases, in that order; junction bases with no gene match: 7. This CDR3 is 15 amino acids long. CDR1 is SNHLY, CDR2 FYNNEI, per germline. The chain's CDR3 is CASSEGAGGGQPQHF. The CDR3 DNA is TGTGCCAGCAGTGAGGGGGCAGGGGGCGGTCAGCCCCAGCATTTT.

This chain joins TRBV18 and TRBJ1-4; TRBD1 matches 10 bases. V trimming: 5 bases; J trimming: 6 bases; junction bases outside the gene matches: 3. This CDR3 comprises 14 residues. Germline V gene lookup returns CDR1 KGHSH and CDR2 LQKENI. The CDR3 is CASSRDRGHEKLFF. DNA for the CDR3: TGTGCCAGCTCAAGGGACAGGGGTCATGAAAAACTGTTTTTT.

Remarks on this clone: Germline and junction disagree at one end, which may indicate a read error. This chain joins TRBV5-4 and TRBJ2-2, with a possible D match to TRBD2 (6 bases). The length of the CDR3 is 16 residues. Germline CDR1 and CDR2: SGHNT and YYREEE (reference sequence). DNA of the CDR3: TGCGCCAGCAGCCAAGACGCGGGGACTAACACCGGGGAGCTGTTTTTT. It specifies CASSQDAGTNTGELFF.